This TCR beta chain came from a study of blood T cell repertoires in COVID-19. For the study at large: Both acute and convalescent COVID-19 samples were obtained from the United States, Italy and Spain.

The CDR3 length is 13 residues. V lost 4 bases and J lost 6, with 12 bases in between. CDR1 is MNHEY and CDR2 is SVGEGT in the germline V gene. Profiled with immunoSEQ multiplex PCR; TCRdb holds only in-frame clones, not every one. The sample has a few hundred thousand clones, more than 75% seen once. Specimen: PBMCs or T cells enriched from blood (not recorded which). The receptor comes from a woman younger than 35 who had recovered from COVID-19. The V and J genes are TRBV6-2 or TRBV6-3 and TRBJ1-2, with a weak D call TRBD1 (5 bases). In DNA, the CDR3 is TGTGCCAGCAGTTGGGGCCCTGTGGATGGCTACACCTTC. It encodes CASSWGPVDGYTF.